Listed below are T cell receptor beta chains from one sample, sequenced in a study of identical twins. TCRdb itself ran the 5' RACE reads through MiXCR, one entry per CDR3 protein. This table holds approximately 220,000 distinct CDR3 sequences, 6% to 8.5% found once. This same sample was also part of a study on yellow fever vaccine responses in identical twins.

Specimen: CD8+ T cells sorted from blood. Receptors were obtained from a woman between 18 and 30 years old in good health. CDR3s include the opening cysteine and the closing phenylalanine or tryptophan. Fields, in order: clone size, D gene, V gene, J gene, CDR3 DNA, CDR3 protein. D genes are given only for firm matches. Clone size is stated in some rows and not others, as once, few, many or a class when expanded.

size: NA; D: TRBD1; V: TRBV6-1; J: TRBJ2-5; DNA: TGTGCCAGCAGCCATCCAGACAGGGTGGGATGGGAGACCCAGTACTTC; CDR3: CASSHPDRVGWETQYF
size: many; D: NA; V: TRBV20-1; J: TRBJ2-1; DNA: TGCAGTGCGGCGGGAACCAATGAGCAGTTCTTC; CDR3: CSAAGTNEQFF
size: many; D: NA; V: TRBV4-1; J: TRBJ2-2; DNA: TGCGCCAGCAGCCACTCACAGGGTCTGAACACCGGGGAGCTGTTTTTT; CDR3: CASSHSQGLNTGELFF
size: few; D: TRBD1; V: TRBV11-1; J: TRBJ2-7; DNA: TGTGCCAGCAGCTTAGCGCTTCCGGGACAGGATAACTCCTTAGAATACAACGGGCAGTACTTC; CDR3: CASSLALPGQDNSLEYNGQYF
size: many; D: TRBD1; V: TRBV7-9; J: TRBJ2-5; DNA: TGTGCCAGCAGGAATACAGGGGGCGCGGAGACCCAGTACTTC; CDR3: CASRNTGGAETQYF
size: few; D: TRBD1; V: TRBV12-3/TRBV12-4; J: TRBJ2-7; DNA: TGTGCCAGCAGCGGGGACAGCTCCTACGAGCAGTACTTC; CDR3: CASSGDSSYEQYF
size: NA; D: NA; V: TRBV6-2/TRBV6-3; J: TRBJ2-7; DNA: TGTGCCAGCAGCCAGGGACGGCGGGAGTACTTC; CDR3: CASSQGRREYF
size: NA; D: NA; V: TRBV5-5; J: TRBJ2-3; DNA: TGTGCCAGCAGCTTGCCAAGGGATTACACAGATACGCAGTATTTT; CDR3: CASSLPRDYTDTQYF
size: NA; D: NA; V: TRBV5-1; J: TRBJ2-5; DNA: TGCGCCAGCAGCTTGAGCGGGCAGACCCAGTACTTC; CDR3: CASSLSGQTQYF
size: few; D: NA; V: TRBV27; J: TRBJ1-6; DNA: TGTGCCAGCAGTTTATCCGGCCGAACCCGAGGGGGTAATTCACCCCTCCACTTT; CDR3: CASSLSGRTRGGNSPLHF